Listed below are T cell receptor beta chains from one sample, sequenced in a study of T cell responses to AZD1222 COVID-19 vaccine. This table comes from immunoSEQ multiplex PCR, and its TCRdb copy is limited to in-frame clones, with some not included. The sample consists of approximately 130,000 clones, approximately 86% of them appearing once. The sample in question was peripheral blood, obtained 28 days after the second AZD1222 dose. The receptors were sampled from an adult who received the AZD1222 COVID-19 vaccine. The CDR3 runs from the conserved cysteine through the conserved F or W. Fields, in order: CDR3 protein, CDR3 DNA, V gene, D gene, J gene, clone size. The D gene is left open where the match is weak. Expanded clones get a size class; other rows say once, few or many, or leave the size out.

CDR3aa: CASSDSVYEQYF; CDR3nt: TGTGCCAGCAGTGACTCCGTCTACGAGCAGTACTTC; v_gene: TRBV2; d_gene: .; j_gene: TRBJ2-7; abundance: few
CDR3aa: CASRNRGDTEAFF; CDR3nt: TGTGCCAGCAGAAACAGGGGGGACACTGAAGCTTTCTTT; v_gene: TRBV6-6; d_gene: TRBD1; j_gene: TRBJ1-1; abundance: .
CDR3aa: CASSEGAPLEKLFF; CDR3nt: TGCGCCAGCAGCGAAGGGGCCCCTTTAGAAAAACTGTTTTTT; v_gene: TRBV5-1; d_gene: .; j_gene: TRBJ1-4; abundance: .
CDR3aa: CASSLSLQAEAFF; CDR3nt: TGCGCCAGCAGCTTGAGCCTCCAGGCTGAAGCTTTCTTT; v_gene: TRBV5-1; d_gene: .; j_gene: TRBJ1-1; abundance: .
CDR3aa: CASSYAGPSNSPLHF; CDR3nt: TGTGCCAGCAGTTACGCAGGGCCTTCCAATTCACCCCTCCACTTT; v_gene: TRBV6-5; d_gene: .; j_gene: TRBJ1-6; abundance: .
CDR3aa: CASSPRTDSNTGELFF; CDR3nt: TGTGCCAGCAGCCCTCGGACGGATTCGAACACCGGGGAGCTGTTTTTT; v_gene: TRBV7-9; d_gene: .; j_gene: TRBJ2-2; abundance: .
CDR3aa: CASSDSSGSGTGELFF; CDR3nt: TGTGCCAGCAGTGATTCTAGCGGGAGCGGCACCGGGGAGCTGTTTTTT; v_gene: TRBV6-4; d_gene: TRBD2; j_gene: TRBJ2-2; abundance: medium-sized
CDR3aa: CAWMKAPNTEAFF; CDR3nt: TGTGCCTGGATGAAGGCCCCGAACACTGAAGCTTTCTTT; v_gene: TRBV30; d_gene: .; j_gene: TRBJ1-1; abundance: .
CDR3aa: CASSPGQGLGTQYF; CDR3nt: TGTGCCAGTAGTCCGGGACAGGGGTTGGGGACCCAGTACTTC; v_gene: TRBV19; d_gene: TRBD1; j_gene: TRBJ2-5; abundance: .
CDR3aa: CAMAEEVLYGYTF; CDR3nt: TGTGCCATGGCGGAGGAGGTTCTCTATGGCTACACCTTC; v_gene: TRBV10-3; d_gene: .; j_gene: TRBJ1-2; abundance: .
CDR3aa: CASSLESASQPQHF; CDR3nt: TGTGCCAGCAGCTTAGAGTCGGCGTCGCAGCCCCAGCATTTT; v_gene: TRBV7-8; d_gene: .; j_gene: TRBJ1-5; abundance: .
CDR3aa: CASTKPGSTDTQYF; CDR3nt: TGTGCCAGCACCAAACCGGGTAGCACAGATACGCAGTATTTT; v_gene: TRBV27; d_gene: .; j_gene: TRBJ2-3; abundance: once
CDR3aa: CASSWTARGTGQYF; CDR3nt: TGTGCCAGCAGTTGGACAGCTCGGGGAACGGGGCAGTACTTC; v_gene: TRBV6-5; d_gene: .; j_gene: TRBJ2-7; abundance: .
CDR3aa: CASSLTGQNTGELFF; CDR3nt: TGCGCCAGCAGCCTAACGGGACAGAACACCGGGGAGCTGTTTTTT; v_gene: TRBV5-1; d_gene: .; j_gene: TRBJ2-2; abundance: .
CDR3aa: CASSPGQGLAKNIQYF; CDR3nt: TGTGCCAGCAGTCCCGGACAGGGGCTGGCCAAAAACATTCAGTACTTC; v_gene: TRBV28; d_gene: TRBD1; j_gene: TRBJ2-4; abundance: few
CDR3aa: CASSQDLQRNTEAFF; CDR3nt: TGTGCCAGCAGCCAAGATCTACAGAGAAACACTGAAGCTTTCTTT; v_gene: TRBV4-2; d_gene: .; j_gene: TRBJ1-1; abundance: .
CDR3aa: CASSQNRDSPAPQHF; CDR3nt: TGTGCCAGCAGCCAAAACCGGGACAGTCCCGCGCCCCAGCATTTT; v_gene: TRBV4-2; d_gene: TRBD1; j_gene: TRBJ1-5; abundance: .
CDR3aa: CASSEYISTNTEAFF; CDR3nt: TGTGCCAGCAGCGAGTACATATCTACGAACACTGAAGCTTTCTTT; v_gene: TRBV28; d_gene: .; j_gene: TRBJ1-1; abundance: .
CDR3aa: CASSLISTGELFF; CDR3nt: TGTGCCAGCAGCTTAATTTCGACCGGGGAGCTGTTTTTT; v_gene: TRBV7-3; d_gene: .; j_gene: TRBJ2-2; abundance: few
CDR3aa: CASSLEDTQYF; CDR3nt: TGTGCCAGCAGCTTGGAAGATACGCAGTATTTT; v_gene: TRBV5-6; d_gene: .; j_gene: TRBJ2-3; abundance: few
CDR3aa: CASSERVTTMNTEAFF; CDR3nt: TGTGCCAGCAGTGAACGGGTTACTACGATGAACACTGAAGCTTTCTTT; v_gene: TRBV2; d_gene: .; j_gene: TRBJ1-1; abundance: .
CDR3aa: CSATSNQPQHF; CDR3nt: TGCAGTGCTACCAGCAATCAGCCCCAGCATTTT; v_gene: TRBV20-1; d_gene: .; j_gene: TRBJ1-5; abundance: .
CDR3aa: CSVVEADQPQHF; CDR3nt: TGCAGCGTTGTGGAGGCGGATCAGCCCCAGCATTTT; v_gene: TRBV29-1; d_gene: .; j_gene: TRBJ1-5; abundance: .
CDR3aa: CASSSLQGGELFF; CDR3nt: TGTGCCAGCAGCTCCTTGCAGGGCGGGGAGCTGTTTTTT; v_gene: TRBV9; d_gene: .; j_gene: TRBJ2-2; abundance: few
CDR3aa: CAWSVGQSVGNTIYF; CDR3nt: TGTGCCTGGAGTGTAGGACAGTCAGTTGGAAACACCATATATTTT; v_gene: TRBV30; d_gene: .; j_gene: TRBJ1-3; abundance: .
CDR3aa: CASKGVITGELFF; CDR3nt: TGTGCCAGTAAGGGTGTTATCACCGGGGAGCTGTTTTTT; v_gene: TRBV2; d_gene: .; j_gene: TRBJ2-2; abundance: .
CDR3aa: CASSGSNQPQHF; CDR3nt: TGTGCCAGCAGTGGGTCCAATCAGCCCCAGCATTTT; v_gene: TRBV2; d_gene: .; j_gene: TRBJ1-5; abundance: .
CDR3aa: CSVEVPTRSNEQFF; CDR3nt: TGCAGCGTTGAAGTGCCGACTAGGTCCAATGAGCAGTTCTTC; v_gene: TRBV29-1; d_gene: .; j_gene: TRBJ2-1; abundance: .
CDR3aa: CASSPRLGQASGANVLTF; CDR3nt: TGTGCCAGCAGCCCCCGGTTGGGCCAGGCCTCTGGGGCCAACGTCCTGACTTTC; v_gene: TRBV5-8; d_gene: .; j_gene: TRBJ2-6; abundance: .
CDR3aa: CASSKGQDEPLRELFF; CDR3nt: TGTGCCAGCAGCAAAGGACAGGATGAACCTTTGAGGGAGCTGTTTTTT; v_gene: TRBV5-4; d_gene: TRBD1; j_gene: TRBJ2-2; abundance: .
CDR3aa: CASSPQSSGGLYNEQFF; CDR3nt: TGTGCCAGCAGCCCCCAGAGTAGCGGGGGGTTATACAATGAGCAGTTCTTC; v_gene: TRBV7-8; d_gene: TRBD2; j_gene: TRBJ2-1; abundance: .
CDR3aa: CATSRGGAENQPQHF; CDR3nt: TGTGCCACCAGCAGAGGGGGGGCAGAGAATCAGCCCCAGCATTTT; v_gene: TRBV15; d_gene: .; j_gene: TRBJ1-5; abundance: .
CDR3aa: CASSKGLLETQYF; CDR3nt: TGTGCCAGCAGCAAGGGACTCTTAGAGACCCAGTACTTC; v_gene: TRBV7-2; d_gene: .; j_gene: TRBJ2-5; abundance: .
CDR3aa: CASRTWVDSNTGELFF; CDR3nt: TGTGCCAGCAGGACGTGGGTCGACAGCAACACCGGGGAGCTGTTTTTT; v_gene: TRBV2; d_gene: .; j_gene: TRBJ2-2; abundance: .
CDR3aa: CASSLTSGGPTDTQYF; CDR3nt: TGCGCCAGCAGCTTGACTAGCGGGGGGCCTACAGATACGCAGTATTTT; v_gene: TRBV5-1; d_gene: TRBD2; j_gene: TRBJ2-3; abundance: .
CDR3aa: CASSPTAANEKLFF; CDR3nt: TGTGCCAGCAGTCCCACCGCGGCTAATGAAAAACTGTTTTTT; v_gene: TRBV2; d_gene: .; j_gene: TRBJ1-4; abundance: .
CDR3aa: CASSPSGDSYNEQFF; CDR3nt: TGTGCCAGCAGCCCTAGCGGGGACTCCTACAATGAGCAGTTCTTC; v_gene: TRBV7-3; d_gene: TRBD2; j_gene: TRBJ2-1; abundance: .
CDR3aa: CASSERGDGADTQYF; CDR3nt: TGTGCCAGCAGTGAACGAGGGGATGGGGCAGATACGCAGTATTTT; v_gene: TRBV6-1; d_gene: .; j_gene: TRBJ2-3; abundance: .
CDR3aa: CASSTGDEKAFF; CDR3nt: TGTGCCAGCAGCACAGGGGACGAGAAAGCTTTCTTT; v_gene: TRBV5-4; d_gene: TRBD1; j_gene: TRBJ1-1; abundance: .
CDR3aa: CASSLTGPNYTFLHF; CDR3nt: TGTGCCAGCAGCCTCACCGGGCCCAACTATACATTTCTCCACTTT; v_gene: TRBV6-2/TRBV6-3; d_gene: .; j_gene: TRBJ1-6; abundance: .
CDR3aa: CASSMDRVGGEAFF; CDR3nt: TGTGCCAGCAGCATGGACAGGGTTGGTGGTGAAGCTTTCTTT; v_gene: TRBV5-6; d_gene: TRBD1; j_gene: TRBJ1-1; abundance: .
CDR3aa: CASSLYGTSEAFF; CDR3nt: TGTGCCAGCAGTTTATATGGGACAAGTGAAGCTTTCTTT; v_gene: TRBV12-3/TRBV12-4; d_gene: .; j_gene: TRBJ1-1; abundance: .
CDR3aa: CASSLGAGAGLQQETQYF; CDR3nt: TGTGCCAGCAGCTTGGGAGCGGGGGCCGGCCTTCAACAAGAGACCCAGTACTTC; v_gene: TRBV7-3; d_gene: TRBD2; j_gene: TRBJ2-5; abundance: .
CDR3aa: CASSSNNNYGYTF; CDR3nt: TGTGCCAGCAGCTCCAACAATAACTATGGCTACACCTTC; v_gene: TRBV13; d_gene: .; j_gene: TRBJ1-2; abundance: .
CDR3aa: CASSLRVQEGYGYTF; CDR3nt: TGCGCCAGCAGCTTGAGGGTCCAAGAGGGCTATGGCTACACCTTC; v_gene: TRBV5-1; d_gene: .; j_gene: TRBJ1-2; abundance: .
CDR3aa: CASSYGQGSYEQYF; CDR3nt: TGTGCCAGCAGTTACGGACAGGGATCCTACGAGCAGTACTTC; v_gene: TRBV2; d_gene: TRBD1; j_gene: TRBJ2-7; abundance: .
CDR3aa: CASSYAQITDTQYF; CDR3nt: TGTGCCAGCAGTTATGCACAGATCACAGATACGCAGTATTTT; v_gene: TRBV6-5; d_gene: .; j_gene: TRBJ2-3; abundance: .
CDR3aa: CASSIDRGTGRKAFF; CDR3nt: TGTGCCAGTAGTATAGATCGTGGGACAGGCCGAAAAGCTTTCTTT; v_gene: TRBV19; d_gene: TRBD1; j_gene: TRBJ1-1; abundance: .
CDR3aa: CASSLSGTISYEQYF; CDR3nt: TGCGCCAGCAGCCTCTCCGGGACCATCTCCTACGAGCAGTACTTC; v_gene: TRBV5-1; d_gene: .; j_gene: TRBJ2-7; abundance: .
CDR3aa: CASSQGQNGYTF; CDR3nt: TGTGCCAGCAGCCAGGGACAGAATGGCTACACCTTC; v_gene: TRBV5-4; d_gene: TRBD1; j_gene: TRBJ1-2; abundance: .
CDR3aa: CASSLGTLGTGELFF; CDR3nt: TGTGCCAGCAGCTTAGGGACCCTGGGCACCGGGGAGCTGTTTTTT; v_gene: TRBV11-2; d_gene: .; j_gene: TRBJ2-2; abundance: once
CDR3aa: CASSPYREGYNEQFF; CDR3nt: TGTGCCAGCAGCCCTTACAGGGAAGGCTACAATGAGCAGTTCTTC; v_gene: TRBV6-2/TRBV6-3; d_gene: .; j_gene: TRBJ2-1; abundance: .
CDR3aa: CASSLWQANTGELFF; CDR3nt: TGTGCCAGCAGTTTATGGCAGGCGAACACCGGGGAGCTGTTTTTT; v_gene: TRBV28; d_gene: .; j_gene: TRBJ2-2; abundance: .
CDR3aa: CASNVGDRGGTGELFF; CDR3nt: TGTGCCAGCAATGTGGGCGACAGGGGGGGCACCGGGGAGCTGTTTTTT; v_gene: TRBV28; d_gene: TRBD1; j_gene: TRBJ2-2; abundance: .
CDR3aa: CASSHSGTSGAWGTDTQYF; CDR3nt: TGTGCCAGCAGCCACTCCGGGACTAGCGGGGCCTGGGGGACAGATACGCAGTATTTT; v_gene: TRBV4-2; d_gene: TRBD2; j_gene: TRBJ2-3; abundance: .
CDR3aa: CASSEGSYQPQHF; CDR3nt: TGTGCCAGCAGTGAGGGCAGCTATCAGCCCCAGCATTTT; v_gene: TRBV6-1; d_gene: .; j_gene: TRBJ1-5; abundance: .
CDR3aa: CASTVPSANYGYTF; CDR3nt: TGTGCCTCTACAGTCCCATCAGCTAACTATGGCTACACCTTC; v_gene: TRBV30; d_gene: .; j_gene: TRBJ1-2; abundance: few
CDR3aa: CASSLASGEQETQYF; CDR3nt: TGTGCCAGCAGCTTAGCTAGCGGGGAACAAGAGACCCAGTACTTC; v_gene: TRBV7-6; d_gene: TRBD2; j_gene: TRBJ2-5; abundance: .
CDR3aa: CASSPGRQAIGQFF; CDR3nt: TGCGCCAGCAGCCCAGGGCGGCAGGCCATAGGGCAGTTCTTC; v_gene: TRBV5-1; d_gene: .; j_gene: TRBJ2-1; abundance: .